This entry features one T cell receptor (beta chain) sequence. The CDR3 runs 16 residues. The J segment lost 7 bases and the V segment lost 1 base, leaving 13 bases of the junction unmatched. Germline CDR1 SGHRS, CDR2 YFSETQ. This sample was taken from a study of blood T cell repertoires in COVID-19. Overall study context: In each case, the material was cDNA or gDNA derived from T cells, B-cell-depleted T cells, or PBMCs.

Only in-frame clones appear in the TCRdb table, and some are missing; sequencing was by immunoSEQ multiplex PCR. The table lists about 120,000 clones, over 65% of them singletons. Material for sequencing was peripheral blood. The chain is built from TRBV5-1 and TRBJ2-5; 7 nucleotides agree with TRBD1. The origin of this receptor is a man aged 55 to 70 with acute or convalescent COVID-19. CDR3 DNA sequence: TGCGCCAGCAGCTTGACTGATGCAGGGGGAAGGGGGACCCAGTACTTC. Protein: CASSLTDAGGRGTQYF.